This T cell receptor beta chain emerged from a study of T cell responses to AZD1222 COVID-19 vaccine. CDR3 size: 16 residues. V lost 4 bases and J lost 4; bases outside the gene matches: 7. Germline-derived CDR1 and CDR2 are SNHLY and FYNNEI. Study-wide points: Only a handful of AZD1222 recipients, more than five in all, had baseline seropositivity. Most donors were white British and more were female, and clonal diversity was possibly underestimated.

Profiling relied on immunoSEQ multiplex PCR, and the TCRdb table lists in-frame clones only, not all of them. The sample lists around 99,000 clones; 89% were seen once. This clone was picked up one time. Its antigen is currently unknown. The clonotype originates from an adult in good health. The chain carries TRBV2 and TRBJ2-6, with 7 bases identical to TRBD1. Sequenced material: peripheral blood, taken on day 0 of AZD1222 vaccination. CDR3 residues: CASSGGQVAGANVLTF. The CDR3 DNA follows: TGTGCCAGCAGTGGTGGACAGGTCGCGGGGGCCAACGTCCTGACTTTC.